These T cell receptor beta chains were read from a single sample in a study of cytomegalovirus exposure and HLA in healthy donors. Assay: immunoSEQ multiplex PCR; the TCRdb copy retains only in-frame clones and omits some. The sample holds tens of thousands of clones; around 73% are singletons and the top ten take less than 3.5%. The sample consisted of PBMCs. These receptors were taken from a woman in her thirties or forties in good health and CMV-seronegative. Each CDR3 is given with its conserved first and last residue. D genes are given only for firm matches. Expanded clones get a size class; other rows say once, few or many, or leave the size out.

v_call,j_call,clone_size,d_call,cdr3_aa,cdr3_nt
TRBV19,TRBJ1-5,NA,TRBD1,CASSTSGQGFPQHF,TGTGCCAGTAGTACGTCGGGACAGGGGTTCCCCCAGCATTTT
TRBV28,TRBJ1-4,NA,NA,CASSVTVGNEKLFF,TGTGCCAGCAGCGTGACAGTGGGAAATGAAAAACTGTTTTTT
TRBV5-1,TRBJ1-6,NA,NA,CASSFVGTRNSPLHF,TGCGCCAGCAGCTTTGTCGGGACACGTAATTCACCCCTCCACTTT
TRBV27,TRBJ2-7,NA,NA,CASKTGTPDAEMYEQYF,TGTGCCAGCAAAACCGGGACTCCGGATGCCGAGATGTACGAGCAGTACTTC
TRBV9,TRBJ2-3,NA,TRBD2,CASSPRGGSGRDTDTQYF,TGTGCCAGCAGCCCTCGTGGAGGCAGCGGGAGGGACACAGATACGCAGTATTTT
TRBV4-1,TRBJ1-1,few,NA,CASSLIPGGEAFF,TGCGCCAGCAGCTTAATACCGGGAGGTGAAGCTTTCTTT
TRBV6-5,TRBJ1-1,NA,NA,CASSARWGPGPEAFF,TGTGCCAGCAGTGCTCGGTGGGGCCCCGGACCTGAAGCTTTCTTT
TRBV4-3,TRBJ2-1,once,TRBD1,CAGSQDGQGFSNEQFF,TGCGCCGGCAGCCAAGATGGACAGGGGTTTTCCAATGAGCAGTTCTTC
TRBV11-2,TRBJ2-5,NA,NA,CASSTRQEVETQYF,TGTGCCAGCAGCACCAGACAGGAGGTAGAGACCCAGTACTTC
TRBV5-6,TRBJ1-5,NA,TRBD1,CASSSNRGLRNQPQHF,TGTGCCAGCAGCTCAAACAGGGGGCTGCGCAATCAGCCCCAGCATTTT
TRBV5-4,TRBJ1-5,few,TRBD1,CASSPGTGFNQPQHF,TGTGCCAGCAGCCCCGGGACAGGATTCAATCAGCCCCAGCATTTT
TRBV7-8,TRBJ2-3,NA,NA,CASSLIIRTSSTDTQYF,TGTGCCAGCAGCCTCATTATTAGAACTAGCAGCACAGATACGCAGTATTTT
TRBV5-1,TRBJ2-1,NA,NA,CASTLGGLGNNEQFF,TGCGCCAGCACCCTGGGGGGGCTAGGTAACAATGAGCAGTTCTTC
TRBV6-6,TRBJ2-5,NA,TRBD1,CASSPGQGQTQYF,TGTGCCAGCAGCCCCGGACAGGGACAGACCCAGTACTTC
TRBV4-2,TRBJ2-2,few,TRBD2,CASSRTSGSLATNTGELFF,TGTGCCAGCAGCCGGACTAGCGGGAGTCTCGCTACCAACACCGGGGAGCTGTTTTTT
TRBV7-9,TRBJ2-1,many,TRBD2,CASSHYDREGDEQFF,TGTGCCAGCAGCCACTACGACCGGGAGGGAGATGAGCAGTTCTTC
TRBV19,TRBJ1-2,once,NA,CASSISRTASKRRNYGYTF,TGTGCCAGTAGTATATCCAGAACAGCCTCAAAACGACGAAACTATGGCTACACCTTC
TRBV7-9,TRBJ2-7,NA,NA,CASTRLLSSYEQYF,TGTGCCAGCACCCGACTACTCAGCTCCTACGAGCAGTACTTC
TRBV7-8,TRBJ2-1,NA,NA,CASSPRTRSSYNEQFF,TGTGCCAGCAGCCCGCGTACTAGGAGCTCCTACAATGAGCAGTTCTTC
TRBV11-3,TRBJ2-1,NA,TRBD2,CASSEGLAGGNNEQFF,TGTGCCAGCAGCGAGGGGCTAGCGGGAGGCAACAATGAGCAGTTCTTC
TRBV12-5,TRBJ2-5,few,NA,CASGEGRKGGETQYF,TGTGCTAGTGGTGAGGGACGTAAGGGAGGTGAGACCCAGTACTTC
TRBV25-1,TRBJ2-3,NA,TRBD2,CASSDELAADTQYF,TGTGCCAGCAGTGATGAGCTAGCGGCAGATACGCAGTATTTT
TRBV9,TRBJ2-7,once,TRBD2,CASSVEASGRSPYEQYF,TGTGCCAGCAGCGTAGAGGCTAGCGGGAGGTCACCTTACGAGCAGTACTTC
TRBV15,TRBJ2-7,few,TRBD2,CATSSQNSGTIYEQYF,TGTGCCACCAGCAGCCAAAATAGCGGGACGATATACGAGCAGTACTTC
TRBV2,TRBJ1-5,NA,NA,CASGDSRNQPQHF,TGTGCCAGCGGCGACAGCCGCAATCAGCCCCAGCATTTT
TRBV28,TRBJ1-2,NA,NA,CASSFPNTVGYTF,TGTGCCAGCAGTTTCCCTAACACAGTCGGCTACACCTTC
TRBV6-5,TRBJ2-1,NA,NA,CASSYSGGVGYNEQFF,TGTGCCAGCAGTTACTCGGGGGGAGTTGGCTACAATGAGCAGTTCTTC
TRBV28,TRBJ2-7,few,TRBD2,CASSLGGGRLNEQYF,TGTGCCAGCAGTTTGGGGGGAGGGAGGCTGAACGAGCAGTACTTC
TRBV7-9,TRBJ2-7,NA,NA,CAGGTGSYEQYF,TGTGCCGGGGGGACTGGATCTTACGAGCAGTACTTC
TRBV28,TRBJ2-7,NA,NA,CASSLWGGGGNEQYF,TGTGCCAGCAGTTTATGGGGGGGAGGGGGGAACGAGCAGTACTTC
TRBV19,TRBJ1-2,NA,TRBD1,CASSMGGQAIYGYTF,TGTGCCAGTAGTATGGGGGGACAGGCGATCTATGGCTACACCTTC
TRBV7-2,TRBJ1-5,NA,TRBD1,CASSPWDRVTGNQPQHF,TGTGCCAGCAGCCCCTGGGACAGGGTAACGGGCAATCAGCCCCAGCATTTT
TRBV14,TRBJ1-1,NA,NA,CASSACVTEAFF,TGTGCCAGCAGCGCCTGCGTCACTGAAGCTTTCTTT
TRBV19,TRBJ2-3,NA,NA,CASSLQGASTDTQYF,TGTGCCAGTAGTCTACAGGGTGCGAGCACAGATACGCAGTATTTT
TRBV28,TRBJ1-2,NA,TRBD1,CASSLPQGARGYTF,TGTGCCAGCAGTCTCCCCCAGGGGGCGCGGGGCTACACCTTC